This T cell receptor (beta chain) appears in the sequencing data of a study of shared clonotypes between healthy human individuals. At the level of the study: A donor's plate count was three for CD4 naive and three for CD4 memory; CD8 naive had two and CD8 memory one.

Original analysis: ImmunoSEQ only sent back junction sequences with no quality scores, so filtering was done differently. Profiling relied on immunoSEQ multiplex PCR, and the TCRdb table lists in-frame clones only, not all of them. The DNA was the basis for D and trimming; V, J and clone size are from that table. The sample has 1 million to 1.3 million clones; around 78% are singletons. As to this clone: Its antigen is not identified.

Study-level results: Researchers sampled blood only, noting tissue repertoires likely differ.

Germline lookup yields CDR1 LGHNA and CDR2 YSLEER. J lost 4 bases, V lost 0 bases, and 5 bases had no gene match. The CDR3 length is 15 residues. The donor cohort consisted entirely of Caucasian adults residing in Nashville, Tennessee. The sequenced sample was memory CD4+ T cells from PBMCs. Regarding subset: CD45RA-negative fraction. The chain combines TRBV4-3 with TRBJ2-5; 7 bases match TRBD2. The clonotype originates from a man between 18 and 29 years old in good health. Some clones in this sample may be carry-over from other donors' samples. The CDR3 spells CASSQEIGGRETQYF. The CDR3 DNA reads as TGCGCCAGCAGCCAAGAAATCGGCGGGAGAGAGACCCAGTACTTC.